These 31 T cell receptor beta chains came from one sample sequenced in a study of T cell clonality in common variable immunodeficiency. Repertoires were generated with immunoSEQ multiplex PCR, while TCRdb's copy carries only in-frame clones and drops some. This sample has about 39,000 clones, each found more than once. The source material was peripheral blood mononuclear cells. These receptor sequences come from a person between 18 and 69 years old in good health.

For this clone: The read gets to within 3 residues of the CDR3 end, and the germline J gene fills in the rest. This chain connects TRBV7-9 to TRBJ1-5; 7 bases are shared with TRBD1. The CDR3 totals 14 residues. The germline V gene has CDR1 SEHNR and CDR2 FQNEAQ (reference sequence). The V and J ends lost 5 bases and 6 bases, in that order; junction bases with no gene match: 7. CDR3 DNA (partial): TGTGCCAGCAGCCCGACAGGGTTAAGTCAGCCC. This gives the protein CASSPTGLSQP. The whole CDR3 protein reads CASSPTGLSQPQHF.

There are many counts of this clone. With the read ending 3 residues before the CDR3 end, the germline J gene is used to fill in that end. V usage is TRBV7-2 and J usage is TRBJ2-3; 7 nucleotides align to TRBD1. With 1 base clipped from V and 2 bases from J, the junction kept 3 bases outside the gene matches. The CDR3 runs 15 residues. Germline V gene sequence: CDR1 SGHTA, CDR2 FQGNSA. The part of the CDR3 DNA that was read is TGTGCCAGCAGCTTAGGGACAGGAGTCACAGATACG. Protein product: CASSLGTGVTDT. From start to end, the CDR3 is CASSLGTGVTDTQYF.

There are a few counts of this clone. The CDR3 extends 3 residues past the end of the read, so its final part is completed from the germline J gene. This chain connects TRBV20-1 to TRBJ2-3; 10 bases align to TRBD1. The CDR3 runs 13 residues. Per the germline V gene, CDR1 is DFQATT and CDR2 is SNEGSKA (reference sequence). CDR3 DNA (partial): TGCAGTGCCCTGGACAGGGGGAATCAGCCG. This translates into CSALDRGNQP. The entire CDR3 is CSALDRGNQPQYF.

This clone has at least ten counts. The read falls 3 residues short of the CDR3 end, and the missing part is taken from the germline J gene. The V gene is TRBV2, the J gene TRBJ1-5; tentatively, D is TRBD1 (6 bases). Germline V CDR1 and CDR2: SNHLY, FYNNEI. V lost 3 bases and J lost 4, with 10 bases in between. This CDR3 comprises 14 residues. CDR3 in amino acids: CASSDTGSNQPQHF. CDR3 DNA (partial): TGTGCCAGCAGTGACACAGGGTCTAATCAGCCC.

This clone was observed many times. The CDR3 is cut off 3 residues early in the read; its end comes from the germline J gene. The chain combines TRBV18 with TRBJ2-4; D is unclear. The V and J ends lost 1 base and 2 bases respectively, with 18 bases between them. The CDR3 is made up of 18 amino acids. Germline CDR1 and CDR2: KGHSH and LQKENI. The CDR3 reads CASSPLPKGPGSKNIQYF. The sequenced CDR3 bases are TGTGCCAGCTCACCACTTCCCAAAGGCCCCGGGTCCAAAAACATT.

Ten or more counts support this clone. The CDR3 spells CSALAGGSYEQYF. CDR3 DNA, as far as it was read: TGCAGTGCACTAGCGGGAGGATCCTACGAG. The V gene is TRBV20-1, the J gene TRBJ2-7; 12 nucleotides match TRBD2. The CDR3 end is not reached by the read, which stops 3 residues before it; the germline J gene fills it in. This CDR3 spans 13 amino acids. J gave up 1 base and V 6 bases, and 1 base lay outside the gene matches. The V gene's germline CDR1 is DFQATT and CDR2 SNEGSKA (reference sequence).

This clone was recorded at least ten times. Read coverage stops 3 residues before the CDR3 terminus; the germline J gene supplies the remainder. V is TRBV18 and J is TRBJ2-1; perhaps TRBD1 as D (5 bases). The germline gives CDR1 KGHSH, CDR2 LQKENI. V lost 6 bases and J lost 7, with 19 bases in between. This CDR3 is built from 15 residues. CDR3 region: CASSPMGLVGNEQFF. The DNA read from the CDR3 is TGTGCCAGCTCCCCAATGGGGCTAGTCGGTAATGAG.

There are a few counts of this clone. Relative to the germline gene, one junction end is altered; a read error may explain this. The read is 3 residues too short to cover the CDR3 end, so that end is filled in from the germline J gene. This CDR3 is also generated by other DNA sequences in the sample. This chain links TRBV20-1 with TRBJ1-3, with D unclear. The CDR3 is made up of 14 amino acids. Germline CDR1 and CDR2: DFQATT and SNEGSKA (reference sequence). CDR3 DNA, as far as it was read: TGCAGTGCCAGAGGCGGCGGCAACGGAAACACT. Encoded protein: CSARGGGNGNT. The whole CDR3 is CSARGGGNGNTIYF.

A remark on this clone: The observed sequence ends 3 residues before the CDR3 terminus, with the missing tail filled in from the germline J gene. The chain uses TRBV30 and TRBJ1-4, with 8 nucleotides matching TRBD1. This CDR3 is built from 13 residues. The germline V gene has CDR1 GTSNPN and CDR2 SVGIG (reference sequence). The CDR3 reads CACTGGRNSPLFF. Incomplete CDR3 DNA: TGTGCCTGCACAGGGGGGAGAAATTCACCA.

This clone has ten or more counts. Read coverage stops 3 residues before the CDR3 terminus; the germline J gene supplies the remainder. V and J are TRBV10-3 and TRBJ2-3, with no clear D. CDR1 is ENHRY and CDR2 is SYGVKD in the germline V gene. With 6 bases removed from V and 5 bases from J, the gap between germline ends came to 15 bases. The CDR3 loop spans 14 amino acids. The CDR3 is CAIRIYFERDTQYF. The sequenced part of the CDR3 DNA is TGTGCCATCAGAATATACTTCGAGAGAGATACG.

Concerning this clone: The CDR3 goes on 3 residues after the read ends, and that part is filled in from the germline J gene. The chain employs TRBV18 and TRBJ1-2, with unresolved D. CDR3 size: 13 residues. Germline CDR1 is KGHSH and CDR2 is LQKENI. The part of the CDR3 DNA that was read is TGTGCCAGCTCACCATCGAGCTCCTACGAC. Its protein is CASSPSSSYD. The whole CDR3 sequence is CASSPSSSYDYTF.

This clone was counted at least ten times. The read comes to an end 3 residues before the CDR3 does, leaving the germline J gene to fill in the end. The V call is TRBV29-1, the J call TRBJ2-2, with a possible D match to TRBD1 (6 bases). The CDR3 runs to 13 residues. From germline, CDR1 is SQVTM and CDR2 ANQGSEA. The CDR3 DNA, read in part, is TGCAGCGTTGGTGGACAGATAGATGAAAAG. Its protein product is CSVGGQIDEK. The whole CDR3 reads CSVGGQIDEKLFF.

This clone showed up many times. At the DNA level, this CDR3 is encoded by other sequences in the same sample as well. The DNA read from the CDR3 is TGTGCCAGCAGCGGGACAGGGGGCGCTTGGGGC. It yields the protein CASSGTGGAWG. The whole CDR3 protein is CASSGTGGAWGYTF. The rearrangement uses TRBV5-6 and TRBJ1-2; 12 positions match TRBD1. The observed sequence ends 3 residues before the CDR3 terminus, with the missing tail filled in from the germline J gene. The CDR3 length is 14 residues. CDR1 is SGHDT and CDR2 is YYEEEE in the germline V gene.

This clone has a count of ten or more. The CDR3 is cut off 3 residues early in the read; its end comes from the germline J gene. The chain recombines TRBV20-1 with TRBJ2-5, with 7 bases identical to TRBD2. The germline gives CDR1 DFQATT, CDR2 SNEGSKA (reference sequence). The trim removed 3 bases at V and 5 bases at J, leaving 6 bases unmatched. The CDR3 loop spans 13 amino acids. CDR3 residues: CSARVRRGETQYF. The sequenced part of the CDR3 DNA is TGCAGTGCTAGGGTGCGGCGGGGGGAGACC.

This clone was seen many times. The sequence runs out 3 residues before the end of the CDR3; the remainder is reconstructed from the germline J gene. The chain joins TRBV19 to TRBJ2-1, with D unclear. CDR3 length: 14 residues. V dropped 4 bases and J dropped 3 bases, with 10 bases sitting between them. Looked up from germline, CDR1 is LNHDA and CDR2 is SQIVND (reference sequence). The DNA read from the CDR3 is TGTGCCAGTAGTAGGCTAGAATACTACAATGAG. Encoded protein: CASSRLEYYNE. The full CDR3 reads CASSRLEYYNEQFF. The full variable domain, with the rest looked up from reference TRBV19 and TRBJ2-1, is DGGITQSPKYLFRKEGQNVTLSCEQNLNHDAMYWYRQDPGQGLRLIYYSQIVNDFQKGDIAEGYSVSREKKESFPLTVTSAQKNPTAFYLCASSRLEYYNEQFFGPGTRLTVL.

This clone was detected a few times. The chain's CDR3 is CSAGKAGGLVRTQYF. The sequenced CDR3 bases are TGCAGTGCTGGAAAGGCAGGGGGCCTCGTACGGACC. The chain links TRBV20-1 to TRBJ2-5, with 8 nucleotides matching TRBD1. The missing CDR3 end, 3 residues past where the read stops, is filled in from the germline J gene. Trimming took 5 bases from V and 7 from J; bases not matched to a gene: 15. Germline values: CDR1 DFQATT, CDR2 SNEGSKA (reference sequence). This CDR3 contains 15 residues.

This clone showed up many times. The read terminates 3 residues ahead of where the CDR3 ends, so the germline J gene completes it. The rearrangement joins TRBV6-1 to TRBJ1-4, with D possibly TRBD1 on 6 matching bases. The CDR3 covers 14 residues. Germline CDR1 reads MNHNS; CDR2 reads SASEGT. Deletions cut 3 bases from V and 6 bases from J, with 11 bases between. This CDR3 is CASSDGQPHEKLFF. The part of the CDR3 DNA that was read is TGTGCCAGCAGTGACGGACAGCCCCATGAAAAA.

For this clone: Read sequence stops 3 residues before the CDR3 end, and the germline J gene provides the missing end. This chain joins TRBV20-1 and TRBJ2-3, with TRBD2 as a possible D gene (5 bases). The CDR3 runs to 14 residues. The germline V gene encodes CDR1 DFQATT and CDR2 SNEGSKA (reference sequence). The sequenced CDR3 bases are TGCAGTGCTAGAGATCCCGGACGGGGAGAGACG. This sequence encodes CSARDPGRGET. The CDR3 in full is CSARDPGRGETQYF.

This clone was counted many times. The CDR3 reads CASINWRTNTGELFF. The DNA read from the CDR3 is TGTGCCAGTATAAACTGGCGGACAAACACCGGGGAG. The rearrangement uses TRBV19 and TRBJ2-2; perhaps TRBD1 as D (5 bases). The read falls 3 residues short of the CDR3 end, and the missing part is taken from the germline J gene. V gave up 7 bases and J gave up 2 bases, with 14 bases separating them. Germline-derived CDR1 and CDR2 are LNHDA and SQIVND (reference sequence). The CDR3 totals 15 residues.

This clone was observed at least ten times. The CDR3 bases that were read are TGTGCCAGCTCAGAGTTGGGACAGACCTACAATGAG. Protein product: CASSELGQTYNE. Given in full, the CDR3 is CASSELGQTYNEQFF. The gene calls are TRBV18 and TRBJ2-1; 7 bases match TRBD1. The observed sequence ends 3 residues before the CDR3 terminus, with the missing tail filled in from the germline J gene. With V trimmed by 5 bases and J by 2 bases, 6 bases remained unmatched. This CDR3 comprises 15 residues. Germline V CDR1 and CDR2: KGHSH, LQKENI.

This clone was recorded at least ten times. The CDR3 end lies 3 residues beyond the end of the read and is filled in from the germline J gene. V is TRBV7-9 and J is TRBJ2-1, with a weak D call TRBD2 (6 bases). CDR1 and CDR2 from the germline V gene are SEHNR and FQNEAQ (reference sequence). With 2 bases removed from V and 4 bases from J, the gap between germline ends came to 12 bases. The CDR3 covers 15 residues. The CDR3 protein is CASSLTGTAYNEQFF. Incomplete CDR3 DNA: TGTGCCAGCAGCTTAACCGGGACTGCTTACAATGAG.

This clone was detected many times. The read comes to an end 3 residues before the CDR3 does, leaving the germline J gene to fill in the end. The chain carries TRBV6-1 and TRBJ2-7, with 10 bases fitting TRBD2. The V gene's germline CDR1 is MNHNS and CDR2 SASEGT. With 0 bases clipped from V and 1 base from J, the junction kept 0 bases outside the gene matches. There are 15 residues in the CDR3. The CDR3 loop reads CASSEALAGSYEQYF. The CDR3 DNA, read in part, is TGTGCCAGCAGTGAAGCACTAGCGGGATCCTACGAG.

This clone was recorded at least ten times. The CDR3 is cut off 3 residues early in the read; its end comes from the germline J gene. The chain has TRBV20-1 and TRBJ2-3; 16 nucleotides match TRBD2. The CDR3 is 21 residues long. Germline values: CDR1 DFQATT, CDR2 SNEGSKA (reference sequence). The ends lost 1 base at V and 4 bases at J; junction bases unmatched: 17. CDR3 loop: CSARVAPPGLAGGGFSDTQYF. The CDR3 bases that were read are TGCAGTGCTAGAGTCGCCCCACCGGGACTAGCGGGAGGGGGTTTTTCAGATACG.

This clone showed up many times. The CDR3 goes on 3 residues after the read ends, and that part is filled in from the germline J gene. The rearrangement links TRBV28 to TRBJ2-5; possible D gene TRBD1, 6 bases. The CDR3 runs 12 residues. V was clipped by 6 bases and J by 5 bases, with 10 bases between them. Germline V gene lookup returns CDR1 MDHEN and CDR2 SYDVKM. Partial CDR3 DNA: TGTGCCAGCAGCAGGGGATCGGAGACC. Amino acids: CASSRGSET. In full, the CDR3 is CASSRGSETQYF.

This clone was counted between two and nine times. The DNA ends 3 residues before the CDR3 does, and the rest of the CDR3 is filled in from the germline J gene. The gene calls are TRBV2 and TRBJ1-1, with D maybe TRBD1 (5 bases). The CDR3 contains 15 residues. Trimming left V 4 bases short and J 4 bases short, with 16 bases between. Germline V gene data show CDR1 as SNHLY and CDR2 as FYNNEI. The covered CDR3 bases are TGTGCCAGCAGTGCGACCCGCGGGGGAGGCACTGAA. Translated, it gives CASSATRGGGTE. The complete CDR3 protein is CASSATRGGGTEAFF. The variable domain in full, with the rest retrieved from reference TRBV2 and TRBJ1-1, is EPEVTQTPSHQVTQMGQEVILRCVPISNHLYFYWYRQILGQKVEFLVSFYNNEISEKSEIFDDQFSVERPDGSNFTLKIRSTKLEDSAMYFCASSATRGGGTEAFFGQGTRLTVV.

This clone has at least ten counts. The read ends 3 residues before the CDR3 terminus; that terminus is restored from the germline J gene. The V gene is TRBV7-9, the J gene TRBJ2-1; TRBD1 is a possible D gene (6 bases). Trimming removed 1 base from V and 8 bases from J, with 6 bases in between. The CDR3 runs to 12 residues. Germline CDR1 is SEHNR and CDR2 is FQNEAQ (reference sequence). The CDR3 bases that were read are TGTGCCAGCAGCTTAGAGGGGGATGAG. Its translation: CASSLEGDE. The entire CDR3 protein is CASSLEGDEQFF.

This clone was observed a handful of times. CDR3 amino acids: CASSRTSGTDTQYF. The sequenced CDR3 bases are TGTGCCAGCAGCCGGACTAGTGGCACAGATACG. The genes are TRBV5-8 and TRBJ2-3; 7 bases line up with TRBD2. The DNA ends 3 residues before the CDR3 does, and the rest of the CDR3 is filled in from the germline J gene. V lost 4 bases, J lost 1 base, and 3 bases stayed unmatched. The CDR3 is 14 residues long. Germline CDR1 reads SGHTS; CDR2 reads YDEGEE. The variable domain in full, completed from reference TRBV5-8 and TRBJ2-3, reads EAGVTQSPTHLIKTRGQQATLRCSPISGHTSVYWYQQALGLGLQFLLWYDEGEERNRGNFPPRFSGRQFPNYSSELNVNALELEDSALYLCASSRTSGTDTQYFGPGTRLTVL.

This clone was seen at least ten times. The sequenced fragment ends 3 residues before the CDR3 boundary, so the rest is inferred from the germline J gene. V usage is TRBV20-1 and J usage is TRBJ1-2, with 7 bases lining up with TRBD1. Looked up from germline, CDR1 is DFQATT and CDR2 is SNEGSKA (reference sequence). Trimming at V came to 3 bases and at J to 3 bases, leaving 13 bases not matched to a gene. The CDR3 loop spans 16 amino acids. The CDR3 loop is CSASPPTVQGDYGYTF. The DNA read from the CDR3 is TGCAGTGCTAGTCCCCCTACAGTTCAGGGGGACTATGGC.

This clone was recorded many times. The missing CDR3 end, 3 residues past where the read stops, is filled in from the germline J gene. The gene calls are TRBV7-2 and TRBJ2-7; TRBD2 might be the D (6 bases). With 5 bases removed from V and 2 bases from J, the gap between germline ends came to 13 bases. There are 14 residues in the CDR3. Germline V gene data show CDR1 as SGHTA and CDR2 as FQGNSA. CDR3 DNA (partial): TGTGCCAGCAGCGGGGGGACTCGGACCTACGAG. This sequence encodes CASSGGTRTYE. In full, the CDR3 reads CASSGGTRTYEQYF.

There are many counts of this clone. The CDR3 is cut off 3 residues early in the read; its end comes from the germline J gene. The chain links TRBV7-6 to TRBJ2-7; 7 bases agree with TRBD2. V was clipped by 3 bases and J by 2 bases; unmatched bases: 7. Germline CDR1 reads SGHVS; CDR2 reads FNYEAQ. The CDR3 length is 15 residues. CDR3 DNA (partial): TGTGCCAGCAGCTTGGCTAGCGGTCTGCCCTACGAG. It yields the protein CASSLASGLPYE. The CDR3 in full is CASSLASGLPYEQYF.

This clone came up many times. From the germline J gene comes the end of the CDR3, since the read stops 3 residues before it. The chain has TRBV7-9 and TRBJ1-1, with D possibly being TRBD1 (6 bases). V shed 2 bases and J shed 3 bases, with 10 bases lying between them. CDR1 is SEHNR and CDR2 is FQNEAQ in the germline V gene (reference sequence). This CDR3 is built from 14 residues. The chain's CDR3 is CASSLRQADTEAFF. Incomplete CDR3 DNA: TGTGCCAGCAGCTTACGACAGGCGGACACTGAA.